What follows are 4 T cell receptor beta chains derived from one specimen sequenced in a study of blood T cell repertoires in COVID-19. This table comes from immunoSEQ multiplex PCR, and its TCRdb copy is limited to in-frame clones, with some not included. The sample records about 90,000 clones, around 90% being singletons. Sequenced: peripheral blood. The receptors stem from a human donor with active COVID-19. The donor label of this sample is uncertain.

The chain recombines TRBV2 with TRBJ1-1; TRBD1 aligns across 8 bases. V lost 6 bases, J lost 5 bases, and 8 bases stayed unmatched. The length of the CDR3 is 14 residues. Germline lookup yields CDR1 SNHLY and CDR2 FYNNEI. The DNA of the CDR3 is TGTGCCAGCAGGACAGGGGTTAGTTGGACTGAAGCTTTCTTT. The encoded protein is CASRTGVSWTEAFF.

The V and J genes are TRBV4-1 and TRBJ2-3; D is ambiguous. V lost 0 bases, J lost 0 bases, and 13 bases lay in between. CDR1 and CDR2 from the germline V gene are MGHRA and YSYEKL. The CDR3 length is 17 residues. Written as DNA, the CDR3 is TGCGCCAGCAGCCAAGAGCGGCTAGACCCTAGCACAGATACGCAGTATTTT. It encodes CASSQERLDPSTDTQYF.

CDR3 in amino acids: CASTLPRDNSYEQYF. In DNA, the CDR3 is TGTGCCAGCACTCTACCCCGGGACAACTCCTACGAGCAGTACTTC. The chain employs TRBV6-5 and TRBJ2-7; a weak D match, TRBD1 (6 bases). V lost 7 bases and J 0 bases, leaving 16 bases between the germline ends. CDR3 length: 15 amino acids. Germline V gives CDR1 MNHEY, CDR2 SVGAGI.

The chain has TRBV9 and TRBJ1-1; no reliable D call. V gave up 2 bases and J gave up 0 bases, with 5 bases separating them. CDR1 SGDLS and CDR2 YYNGEE come from the germline V gene. The CDR3 totals 13 residues. CDR3 region: CASSVSMNTEAFF. Written as DNA, the CDR3 is TGTGCCAGCAGCGTTTCCATGAACACTGAAGCTTTCTTT. Based on the CDR3 plus reference TRBV9 and TRBJ1-1, the full variable domain is DSGVTQTPKHLITATGQRVTLRCSPRSGDLSVYWYQQSLDQGLQFLIQYYNGEERAKGNILERFSAQQFPDLHSELNLSSLELGDSALYFCASSVSMNTEAFFGQGTRLTVV.